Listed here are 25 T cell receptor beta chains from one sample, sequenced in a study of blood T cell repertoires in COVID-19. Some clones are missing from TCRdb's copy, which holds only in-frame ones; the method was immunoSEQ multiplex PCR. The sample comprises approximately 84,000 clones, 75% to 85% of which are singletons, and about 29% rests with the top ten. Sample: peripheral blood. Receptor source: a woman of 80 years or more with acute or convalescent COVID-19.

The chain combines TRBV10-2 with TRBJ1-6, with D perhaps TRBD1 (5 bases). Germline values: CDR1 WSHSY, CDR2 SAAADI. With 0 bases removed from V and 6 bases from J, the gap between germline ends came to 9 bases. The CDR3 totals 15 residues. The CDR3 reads CASSESRQGNSPLHF. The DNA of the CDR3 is TGCGCCAGCAGTGAGTCGAGGCAGGGTAATTCACCCCTCCACTTT.

This CDR3 is CASSQSTGAGNEQFF. In DNA, the CDR3 is TGTGCCAGCTCACAATCGACAGGGGCCGGCAATGAGCAGTTCTTC. The chain combines TRBV18 with TRBJ2-1, with 8 bases fitting TRBD1. Trimming cost V 4 bases and J 6 bases; bases outside gene matches: 8. This CDR3 has 15 residues. The germline V gene has CDR1 KGHSH and CDR2 LQKENI.

This CDR3 reads CASSVAGGNGNTIYF. The CDR3 region has the DNA TGTGCCAGCAGCGTAGCAGGGGGCAATGGAAACACCATATATTTT. The V gene is TRBV9, the J gene TRBJ1-3; 8 bases match TRBD1. Per germline, CDR1 SGDLS and CDR2 YYNGEE. With 0 bases clipped from V and 3 bases from J, the junction kept 2 bases outside the gene matches. The CDR3 runs to 15 residues.

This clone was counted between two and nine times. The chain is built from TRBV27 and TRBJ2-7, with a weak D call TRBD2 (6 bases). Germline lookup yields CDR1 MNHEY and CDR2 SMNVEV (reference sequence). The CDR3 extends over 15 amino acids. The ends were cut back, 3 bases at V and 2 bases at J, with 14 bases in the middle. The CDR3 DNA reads TGTGCCAGCAGTTTTGGGGGACTGAACCCCTACGAGCAGTACTTC. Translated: CASSFGGLNPYEQYF.

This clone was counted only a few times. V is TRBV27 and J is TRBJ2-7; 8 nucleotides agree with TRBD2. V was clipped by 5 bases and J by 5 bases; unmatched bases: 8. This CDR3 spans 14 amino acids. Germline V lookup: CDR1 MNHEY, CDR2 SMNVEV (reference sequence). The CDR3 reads CASSARTSPHEQYF. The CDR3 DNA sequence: TGTGCCAGCAGTGCTAGGACTAGCCCCCACGAGCAGTACTTC.

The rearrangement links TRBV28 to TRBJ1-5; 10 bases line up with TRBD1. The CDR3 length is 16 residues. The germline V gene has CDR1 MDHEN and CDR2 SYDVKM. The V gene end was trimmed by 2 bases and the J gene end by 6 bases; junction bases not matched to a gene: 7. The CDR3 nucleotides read TGTGCCAGCAGTTTAGGGGACAGGGGAAGCCCTCAGCCCCAGCATTTT. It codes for CASSLGDRGSPQPQHF.

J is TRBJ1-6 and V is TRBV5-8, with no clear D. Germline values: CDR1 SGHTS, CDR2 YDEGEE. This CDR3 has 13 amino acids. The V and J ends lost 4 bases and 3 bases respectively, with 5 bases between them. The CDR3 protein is CASSNNYNSPLHF. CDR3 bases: TGTGCCAGCAGCAACAACTATAATTCACCCCTCCACTTT. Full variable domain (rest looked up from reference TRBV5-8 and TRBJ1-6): EAGVTQSPTHLIKTRGQQATLRCSPISGHTSVYWYQQALGLGLQFLLWYDEGEERNRGNFPPRFSGRQFPNYSSELNVNALELEDSALYLCASSNNYNSPLHFGNGTRLTVT.

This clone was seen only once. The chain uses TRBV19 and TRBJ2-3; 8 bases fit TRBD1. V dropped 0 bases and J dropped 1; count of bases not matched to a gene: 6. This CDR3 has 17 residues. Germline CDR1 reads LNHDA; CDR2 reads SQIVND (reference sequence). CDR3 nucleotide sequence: TGTGCCAGTAGTATAGACGGACAGGGAAGAGGCACAGATACGCAGTATTTT. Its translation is CASSIDGQGRGTDTQYF.

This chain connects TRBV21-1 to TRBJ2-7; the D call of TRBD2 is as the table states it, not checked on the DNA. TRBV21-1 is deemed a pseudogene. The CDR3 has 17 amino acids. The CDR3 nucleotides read TGTGCCAGCAGCACCGACCCGGTGACTAGCGGGGGGTACGAGCAGTACTTC. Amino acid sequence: CASSTDPVTSGGYEQYF.

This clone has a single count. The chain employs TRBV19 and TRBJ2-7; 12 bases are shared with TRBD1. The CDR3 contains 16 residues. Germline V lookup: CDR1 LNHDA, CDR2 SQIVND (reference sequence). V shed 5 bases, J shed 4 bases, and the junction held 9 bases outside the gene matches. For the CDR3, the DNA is TGTGCCAGTAGTGCACCGGGACAGGGGGCGGGATACGAGCAGTACTTC. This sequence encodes CASSAPGQGAGYEQYF.

CDR3 in amino acids: CASSQEARGDTQYF. The CDR3 bases are TGCGCCAGCAGCCAAGAGGCAAGAGGAGATACGCAGTATTTT. The V call is TRBV4-3, the J call TRBJ2-3; D not resolved. Trimming shortened V by 0 bases and J by 5 bases, and 9 bases separated the two germline ends. Germline values: CDR1 LGHNA, CDR2 YSLEER. The CDR3 is 14 residues long.

The CDR3 protein is CASSEIAGEGEQFF. The CDR3 DNA is TGTGCCAGCAGTGAAATAGCGGGAGAGGGTGAGCAGTTCTTC. The J gene is TRBJ2-1, the V gene TRBV6-1, with 9 bases fitting TRBD2. CDR3 length equals 14 residues. J was trimmed by 9 bases and V by 2 bases; bases with no gene match: 5. Germline-derived CDR1 and CDR2 are MNHNS and SASEGT.

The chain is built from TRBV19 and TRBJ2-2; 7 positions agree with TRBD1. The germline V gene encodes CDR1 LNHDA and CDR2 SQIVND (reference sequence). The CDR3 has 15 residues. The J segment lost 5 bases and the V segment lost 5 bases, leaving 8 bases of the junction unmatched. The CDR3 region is CASSHPGTETGELFF. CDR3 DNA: TGTGCCAGTAGTCACCCCGGGACAGAGACCGGGGAGCTGTTTTTT.

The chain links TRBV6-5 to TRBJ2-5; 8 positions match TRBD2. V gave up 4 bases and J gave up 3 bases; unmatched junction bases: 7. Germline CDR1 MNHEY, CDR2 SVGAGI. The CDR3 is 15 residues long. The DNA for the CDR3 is TGTGCCAGCAGTTCACCGGGACTAGGGGAAGAGACCCAGTACTTC. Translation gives CASSSPGLGEETQYF.

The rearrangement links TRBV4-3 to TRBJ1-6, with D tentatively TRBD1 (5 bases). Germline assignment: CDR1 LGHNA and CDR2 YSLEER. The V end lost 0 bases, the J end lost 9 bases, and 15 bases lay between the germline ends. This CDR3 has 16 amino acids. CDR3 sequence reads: CASSQDREPVRSPLHF. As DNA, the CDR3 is TGCGCCAGCAGCCAAGACAGGGAACCAGTCCGTTCACCCCTCCACTTT.

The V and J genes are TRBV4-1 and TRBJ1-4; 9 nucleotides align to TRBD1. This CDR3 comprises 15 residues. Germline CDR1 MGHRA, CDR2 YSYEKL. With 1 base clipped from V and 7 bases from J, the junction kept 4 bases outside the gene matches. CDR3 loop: CASSQAQDRGEKLFF. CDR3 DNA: TGCGCCAGCAGCCAAGCCCAGGACAGGGGTGAAAAACTGTTTTTT.

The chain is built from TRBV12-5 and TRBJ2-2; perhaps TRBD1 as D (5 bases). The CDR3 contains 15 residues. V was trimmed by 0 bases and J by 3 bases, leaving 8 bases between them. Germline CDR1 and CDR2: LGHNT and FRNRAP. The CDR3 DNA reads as TGTGCTAGTGGTTTGGTGACAGCACACACCGGGGAGCTGTTTTTT. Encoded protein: CASGLVTAHTGELFF.

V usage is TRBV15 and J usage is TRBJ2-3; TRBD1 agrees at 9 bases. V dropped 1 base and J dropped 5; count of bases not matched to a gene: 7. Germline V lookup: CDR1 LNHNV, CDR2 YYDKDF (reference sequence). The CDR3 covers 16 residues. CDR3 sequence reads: CATSRGQGGDRDTQYF. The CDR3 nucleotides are TGTGCCACCAGCAGAGGACAGGGGGGTGACCGAGATACGCAGTATTTT.

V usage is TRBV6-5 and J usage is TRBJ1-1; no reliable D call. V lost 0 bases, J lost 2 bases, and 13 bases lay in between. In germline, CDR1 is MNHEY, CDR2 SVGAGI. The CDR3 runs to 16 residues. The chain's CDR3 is CASSYSRRRINTEAFF. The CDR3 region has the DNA TGTGCCAGCAGTTACTCGAGAAGGCGGATTAACACTGAAGCTTTCTTT.

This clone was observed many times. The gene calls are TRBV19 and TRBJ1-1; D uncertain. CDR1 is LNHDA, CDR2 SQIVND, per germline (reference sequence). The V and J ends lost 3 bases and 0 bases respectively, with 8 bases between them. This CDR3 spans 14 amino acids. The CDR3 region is CASSISALNTEAFF. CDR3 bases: TGTGCCAGTAGTATTAGCGCTTTGAACACTGAAGCTTTCTTT.

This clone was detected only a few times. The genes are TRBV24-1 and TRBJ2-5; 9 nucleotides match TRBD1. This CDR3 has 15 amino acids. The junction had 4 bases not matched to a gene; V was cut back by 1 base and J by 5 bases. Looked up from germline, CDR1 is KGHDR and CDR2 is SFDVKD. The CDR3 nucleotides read TGTGCCACCAGTGATTTAGGGACAGGGCGGGAGACCCAGTACTTC. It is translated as CATSDLGTGRETQYF.

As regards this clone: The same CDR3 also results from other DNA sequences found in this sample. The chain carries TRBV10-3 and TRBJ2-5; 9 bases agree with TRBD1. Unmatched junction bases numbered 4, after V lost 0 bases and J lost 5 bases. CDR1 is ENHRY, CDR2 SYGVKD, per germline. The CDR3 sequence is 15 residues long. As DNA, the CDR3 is TGTGCCATCAGTGAGTCAACAGGGGGCAGGGAGACCCAGTACTTC. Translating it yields CAISESTGGRETQYF.

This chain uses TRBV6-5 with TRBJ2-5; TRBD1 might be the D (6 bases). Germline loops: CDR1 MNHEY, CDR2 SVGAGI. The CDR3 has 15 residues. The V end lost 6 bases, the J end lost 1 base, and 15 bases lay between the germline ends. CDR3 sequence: CASRRETGPQETQYF. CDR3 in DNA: TGTGCCAGCAGACGTGAGACAGGCCCCCAAGAGACCCAGTACTTC.

The CDR3: CATSDAKDRVGLRETQYF. The CDR3 bases are TGTGCCACCAGTGATGCCAAGGACAGGGTAGGACTCCGAGAGACCCAGTACTTC. This chain joins TRBV24-1 and TRBJ2-5; 8 nucleotides match TRBD1. This CDR3 spans 18 amino acids. Germline V gene data show CDR1 as KGHDR and CDR2 as SFDVKD. Unmatched junction bases numbered 15, after V lost 3 bases and J lost 4 bases.

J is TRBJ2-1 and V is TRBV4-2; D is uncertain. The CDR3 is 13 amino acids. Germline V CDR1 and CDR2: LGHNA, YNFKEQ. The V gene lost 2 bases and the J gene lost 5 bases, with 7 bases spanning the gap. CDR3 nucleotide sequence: TGTGCCAGCAGCCAACTTAAAAACAATGAGCAGTTCTTC. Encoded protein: CASSQLKNNEQFF.